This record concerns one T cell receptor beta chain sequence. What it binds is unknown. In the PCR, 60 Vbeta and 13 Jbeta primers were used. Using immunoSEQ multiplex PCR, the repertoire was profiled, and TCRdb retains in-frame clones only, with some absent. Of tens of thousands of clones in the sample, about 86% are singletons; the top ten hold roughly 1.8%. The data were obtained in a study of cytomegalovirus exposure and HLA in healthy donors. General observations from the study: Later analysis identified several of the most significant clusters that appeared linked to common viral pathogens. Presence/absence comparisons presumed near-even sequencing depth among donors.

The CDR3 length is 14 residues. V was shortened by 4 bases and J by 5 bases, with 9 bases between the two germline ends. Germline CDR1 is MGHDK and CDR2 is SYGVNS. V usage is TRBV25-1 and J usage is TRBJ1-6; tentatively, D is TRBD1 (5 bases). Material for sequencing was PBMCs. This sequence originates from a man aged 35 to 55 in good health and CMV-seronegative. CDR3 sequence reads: CASSGGRNNSPLHF. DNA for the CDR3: TGTGCCAGCAGTGGGGGCAGAAATAATTCACCCCTCCACTTT.